At least ten counts were recorded for the clone carrying this TCR beta chain. This entry belongs to a study of patients and donors after allogeneic stem cell transplantation. TCRdb independently ran MiXCR on the RT-PCR reads; one entry per CDR3 protein. The table includes 150,000 to 200,000 distinct CDR3 sequences, nearly 25% detected once. CDR1 is SGHTS, CDR2 YDEGEE, per germline. The CDR3 spans 15 residues. Between the trimmed V and J ends, which lost 3 bases and 3 bases, there was a span of 13 bases. Specimen: blood, either unsorted or a sorted T cell fraction (not recorded which). This rearrangement joins TRBV5-8 to TRBJ1-5; D gene uncertain. This receptor was identified in a human donor who was either an allogeneic HSCT recipient or a stem cell or donor lymphocyte infusion donor (not recorded which). It is not recorded whose cells these are; they may come from a transplant donor. CDR3 DNA: TGTGCCAGCAGCTCGGGAGTCCAGCTCAATCAGCCCCAGCATTTT. As protein: CASSSGVQLNQPQHF.